This T cell receptor (beta chain) was sequenced in a study of blood T cell repertoires in COVID-19. Overall study context: Samples representing acute and convalescent COVID-19 were sourced from the United States, Italy and Spain. PBMCs, B-cell-depleted T cells, or T cells were the source of the cDNA or gDNA that made up the material.

The V end was cut by 7 bases, the J end by 3 bases, with 13 bases between. CDR3 length: 14 amino acids. Germline CDR1 and CDR2: SGHDT and YYEEEE. Original methodology: For nucleated cells, counts were estimated from reference gene primer amplification. Produced via immunoSEQ multiplex PCR; TCRdb's table is partial and in-frame only. Clone size and the V and J calls come from that table; the DNA yielded D and trimming. Of about 240,000 clones listed, 82% were seen once; the top ten hold approximately 4.5%. The sequenced sample was peripheral blood. The receptor's source is a woman in her 70s with acute or convalescent COVID-19. V gene TRBV5-6 combines with J gene TRBJ1-4; weak D call: TRBD1 (5 bases). CDR3 residues: CASRLEGANEKLFF. CDR3 sequence (DNA): TGTGCCAGCCGACTCGAAGGGGCTAATGAAAAACTGTTTTTT.